This entry concerns a single T cell receptor (beta chain). The target antigen is unknown. This record comes from a study of T cells expressing NK-cell markers. On the study more broadly: The study drew TCR beta repertoires from sorted CD3+CD56+NKG2C+, CD3+CD56+NKG2C- and CD3+CD56-NKG2C+ T cells.

From the 5' RACE reads, TCRdb lists one entry per CDR3 protein and no DNA. The sample shows about 260,000 distinct CDR3 sequences, and 0.39% sits with its ten largest clones. The study's findings and limits: Questions lingered over whether expanded NKG2C+ T cell clones were HCMV-specific. A few of the donors also had these clonotypes leading their CD3+CD56-NKG2C+ fraction. Of the CD8+ T cells in about 6 donors, about 1.0-7.0% belonged to dominant NKG2C+ clonotypes.

This CDR3 has 15 residues. Germline V gene lookup returns CDR1 SGHDT and CDR2 YYEEEE. The chain couples TRBV5-6 to TRBJ2-1; lacking DNA, the TRBD2 call made by TCRdb goes unchecked. The sequenced sample was blood T cells: a sorted CD56 or NKG2C T cell subset, CD4+ or CD8+ T cells, or bulk PBMC T cells (not recorded which). This clonotype was sampled from a young man in good health. CDR3 protein: CASNKPGLPLNEQFF.